This section outlines one TCR beta chain sequence together with its context. Its target is unknown. The data are from a study of blood T cells in healthy people across ages. This CDR3 is built from 12 residues. Trimming took off 4 bases at V and 4 bases at J, with 8 bases between the two ends. Germline V gene data show CDR1 as DFQATT and CDR2 as SNEGSKA (reference sequence). Whole-study findings and limits: It was not known whether donors were CMV positive (a possible confounder of expanded clonotype changes).

PCR was performed a second time for 7 to 11 cycles using a sample-barcoded 5' primer and a J-beta primer mix. TCRdb re-called the 5' RACE reads through MiXCR, storing one row per CDR3 protein. The data hold under 800,000 distinct CDR3 sequences, with under 25% observed a single time. The V call is TRBV20-1, the J call TRBJ2-1; D might be TRBD1 (5 bases). The sample taken for sequencing was blood. This clonotype was obtained from a man aged 65-85 years in good health. This CDR3 reads CSAIQVYNEQFF. The CDR3 DNA is TGCAGTGCTATACAGGTTTACAATGAGCAGTTCTTC.